One and the same sample provided the 3 T cell receptor beta chains below, sequenced in a study of shared clonotypes between healthy human individuals (dated by TCRdb to the early 2020s). Library method: the immunoSEQ multiplex PCR assay. Entries here come from immuneACCESS through TCRdb and include only in-frame sequences with V and J called. Some clones fail to appear in such tables; in the studies checked, an unresolved V gene covers under half of the shortfall, and the cause of the remainder is unknown. This sample has 2 million to 2.5 million clones in its table, and nearly 97% of those were observed once. Jointly, the top ten make up less than 0.15% of the sample. The sequenced material came from naive CD4+ T cells sorted from blood. In light of the paper, this sample's cell subset or site label describes: CD45RA+ positively selected. The receptors here all came from a man between 18 and 35 years old in good health.

The chain couples TRBV14 to TRBJ2-2; TRBD2 matches 10 bases. CDR1 and CDR2 from the germline V gene are SGHDN and FVKESK. CDR3 length equals 18 residues. V lost 4 bases, J lost 2 bases, and 10 bases stayed unmatched. CDR3 residues: CASSRLPGTSANTGELFF. CDR3 nucleotide sequence: TGTGCCAGCAGCCGACTACCCGGGACTAGCGCAAACACCGGGGAGCTGTTTTTT.

This clone has only one observation. This sample includes further DNA sequences coding for the same CDR3. This chain connects TRBV6-1 to TRBJ2-1, with TRBD1 matching 8 bases. CDR3 length equals 13 residues. Germline-derived CDR1 and CDR2 are MNHNS and SASEGT. The V gene end was trimmed by 6 bases and the J gene end by 4 bases; junction bases not matched to a gene: 2. The CDR3 DNA sequence: TGTGCCAGCAGAGGGACAGGTTACAATGAGCAGTTCTTC. Encoded protein: CASRGTGYNEQFF.

The CDR3 DNA sequence: TGTGCCAGTAGTATGGGTGGCCCTCGGGCCACTGAAGCTTTCTTT. Its translation: CASSMGGPRATEAFF. This sequence joins TRBV19 and TRBJ1-1; D is ambiguous. This CDR3 has 15 residues. The germline CDR1 and CDR2 sequences are LNHDA and SQIVND (reference sequence). Trimming took 3 bases from V and 4 from J, leaving 15 bases between them.